The T cell receptor beta chain described here comes from a study of blood T cell repertoires in COVID-19. Study-level information: Acute and convalescent COVID-19 samples came from the United States, Italy and Spain.

Clones were read by immunoSEQ multiplex PCR, and TCRdb kept only the in-frame ones, dropping some. The repertoire consists of roughly 250,000 clones, with around 90% occurring once and the leading ten covering roughly 3.7%. The CDR3 has 16 residues. Trimming removed 5 bases at V and 5 bases at J, with 18 bases between. Germline assignment: CDR1 SGHVS and CDR2 FNYEAQ. This clonotype was obtained from a woman between 40 and 55 years old with acute or convalescent COVID-19. The chain has TRBV7-6 and TRBJ2-2, with D possibly matching TRBD1 (5 bases). The material sequenced was peripheral blood. CDR3 coding DNA: TGTGCCAGCAGCCCAGGGTTCGCCCAAACGACCGGGGAGCTGTTTTTT. It translates to CASSPGFAQTTGELFF.